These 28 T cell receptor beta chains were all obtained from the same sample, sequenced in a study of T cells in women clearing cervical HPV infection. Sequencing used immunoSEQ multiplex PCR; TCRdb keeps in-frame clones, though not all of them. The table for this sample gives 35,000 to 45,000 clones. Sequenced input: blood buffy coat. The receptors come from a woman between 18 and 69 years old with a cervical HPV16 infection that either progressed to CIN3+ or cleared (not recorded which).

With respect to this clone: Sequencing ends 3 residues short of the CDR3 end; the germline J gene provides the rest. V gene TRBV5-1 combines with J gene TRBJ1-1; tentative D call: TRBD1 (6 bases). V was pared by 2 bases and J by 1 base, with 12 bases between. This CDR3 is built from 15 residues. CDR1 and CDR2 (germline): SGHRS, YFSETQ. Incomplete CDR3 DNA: TGCGCCAGCAGCTTCCTCCTGACAGGGAACACTGAA. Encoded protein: CASSFLLTGNTE. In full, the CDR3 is CASSFLLTGNTEAFF.

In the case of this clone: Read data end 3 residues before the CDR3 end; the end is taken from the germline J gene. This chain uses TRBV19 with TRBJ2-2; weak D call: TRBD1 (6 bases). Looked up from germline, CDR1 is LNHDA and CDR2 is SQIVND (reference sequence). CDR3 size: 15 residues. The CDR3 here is CASSTQGSGTNVLFF. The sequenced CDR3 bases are TGTGCCAGTAGTACACAGGGCTCTGGGACCAACGTG.

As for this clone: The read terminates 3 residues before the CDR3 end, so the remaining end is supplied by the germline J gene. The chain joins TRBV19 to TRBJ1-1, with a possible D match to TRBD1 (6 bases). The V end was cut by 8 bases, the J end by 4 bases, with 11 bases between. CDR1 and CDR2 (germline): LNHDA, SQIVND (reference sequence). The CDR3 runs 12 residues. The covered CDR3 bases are TGTGCCAGTTCTACAGGGCGCACTGAA. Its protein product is CASSTGRTE. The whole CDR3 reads CASSTGRTEAFF.

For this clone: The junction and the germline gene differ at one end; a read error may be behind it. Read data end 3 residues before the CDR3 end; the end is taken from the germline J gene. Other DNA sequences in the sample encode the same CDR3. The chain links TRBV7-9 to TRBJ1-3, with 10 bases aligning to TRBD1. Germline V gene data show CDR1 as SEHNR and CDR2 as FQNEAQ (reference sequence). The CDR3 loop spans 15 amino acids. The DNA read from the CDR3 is TGTGCCAGCAGCTCAAGACAGGGGGCGGAAAACACG. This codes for CASSSRQGAENT. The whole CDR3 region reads CASSSRQGAENTIYF.

The part of the CDR3 DNA that was read is TGCGCCAGCAGCCAAGGAGGGGCAGCTTCCTACGAG. Translating it yields CASSQGGAASYE. The CDR3, in full, reads CASSQGGAASYEQYF. The rearrangement joins TRBV4-1 to TRBJ2-7; D is possibly TRBD1 or TRBD2 (5 bases each). The read ends 3 residues early relative to the CDR3; the germline J gene fills the gap. Germline V gene lookup returns CDR1 MGHRA and CDR2 YSYEKL. Trimming pared 1 base from V and 1 base from J, leaving 11 bases between. The CDR3 extends over 15 amino acids.

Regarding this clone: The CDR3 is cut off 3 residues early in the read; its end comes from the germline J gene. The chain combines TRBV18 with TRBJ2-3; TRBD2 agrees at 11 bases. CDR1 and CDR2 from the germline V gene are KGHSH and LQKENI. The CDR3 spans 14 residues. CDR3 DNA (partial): TGTGCCAGCTCGGGACTAGCGGTACAAGAGACG. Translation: CASSGLAVQET. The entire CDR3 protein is CASSGLAVQETQYF.

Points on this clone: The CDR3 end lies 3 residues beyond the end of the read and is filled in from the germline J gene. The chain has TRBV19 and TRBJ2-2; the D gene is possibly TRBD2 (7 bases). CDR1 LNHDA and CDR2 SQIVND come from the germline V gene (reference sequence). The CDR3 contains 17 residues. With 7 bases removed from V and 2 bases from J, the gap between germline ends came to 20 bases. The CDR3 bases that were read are TGTGCCAGTATAGGGGGGGCTAGTGACTTTAACACCGGGGAG. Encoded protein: CASIGGASDFNTGE. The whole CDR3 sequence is CASIGGASDFNTGELFF.

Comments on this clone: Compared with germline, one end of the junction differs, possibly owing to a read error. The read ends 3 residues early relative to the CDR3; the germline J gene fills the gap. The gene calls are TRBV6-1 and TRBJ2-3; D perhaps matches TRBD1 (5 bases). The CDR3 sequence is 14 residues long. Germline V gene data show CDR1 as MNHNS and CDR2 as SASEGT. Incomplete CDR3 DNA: TGTGCCAGCAGAGAAGGGGTTAGCAATCAGCCG. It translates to CASREGVSNQP. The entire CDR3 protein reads CASREGVSNQPQYF.

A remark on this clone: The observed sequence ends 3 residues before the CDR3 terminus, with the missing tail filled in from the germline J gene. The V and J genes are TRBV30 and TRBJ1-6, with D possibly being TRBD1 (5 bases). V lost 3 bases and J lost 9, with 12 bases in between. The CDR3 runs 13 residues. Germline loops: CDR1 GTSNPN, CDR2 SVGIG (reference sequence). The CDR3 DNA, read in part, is TGTGCCTGGAGGGGTCAGGGTACTTCACCC. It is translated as CAWRGQGTSP. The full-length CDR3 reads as CAWRGQGTSPLHF.

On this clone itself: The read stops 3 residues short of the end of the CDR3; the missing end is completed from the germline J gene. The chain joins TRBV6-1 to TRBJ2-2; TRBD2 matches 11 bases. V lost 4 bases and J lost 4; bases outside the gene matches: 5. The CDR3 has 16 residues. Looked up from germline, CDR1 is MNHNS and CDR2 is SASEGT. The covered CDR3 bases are TGTGCCAGCAGTGGACTAGCGGGATCATCCACCGGGGAG. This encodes CASSGLAGSSTGE. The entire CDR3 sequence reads CASSGLAGSSTGELFF.

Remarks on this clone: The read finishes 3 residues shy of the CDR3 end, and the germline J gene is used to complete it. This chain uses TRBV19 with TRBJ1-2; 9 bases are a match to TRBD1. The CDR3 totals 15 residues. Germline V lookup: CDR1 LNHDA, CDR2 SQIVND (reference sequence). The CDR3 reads CASSPGTGITYDYTF. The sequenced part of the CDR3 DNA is TGTGCCAGTAGCCCCGGGACAGGGATTACCTACGAC.

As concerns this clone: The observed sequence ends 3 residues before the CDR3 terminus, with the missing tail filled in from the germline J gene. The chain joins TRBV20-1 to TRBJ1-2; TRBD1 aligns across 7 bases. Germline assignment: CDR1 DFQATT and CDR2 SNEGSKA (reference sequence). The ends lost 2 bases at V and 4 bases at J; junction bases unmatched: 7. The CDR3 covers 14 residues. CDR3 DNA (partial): TGCAGTGCTAGATCGGAGGGACAGATCTATGGC. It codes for CSARSEGQIYG. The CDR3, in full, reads CSARSEGQIYGYTF.

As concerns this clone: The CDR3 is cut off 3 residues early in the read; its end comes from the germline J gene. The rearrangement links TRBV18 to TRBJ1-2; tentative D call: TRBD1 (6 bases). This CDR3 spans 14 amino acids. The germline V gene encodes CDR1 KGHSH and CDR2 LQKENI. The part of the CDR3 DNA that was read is TGTGCCAGCTCACGAGACGGGGGGGCGAGGGAC. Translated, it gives CASSRDGGARD. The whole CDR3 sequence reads CASSRDGGARDYTF.

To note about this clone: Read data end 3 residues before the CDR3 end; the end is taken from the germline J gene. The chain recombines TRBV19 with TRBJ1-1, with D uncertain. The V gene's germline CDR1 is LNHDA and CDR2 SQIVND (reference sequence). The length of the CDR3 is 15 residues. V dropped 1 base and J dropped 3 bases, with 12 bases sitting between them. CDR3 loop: CASSIVRQGDTEAFF. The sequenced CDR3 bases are TGTGCCAGTAGTATAGTGCGGCAAGGAGACACTGAA.

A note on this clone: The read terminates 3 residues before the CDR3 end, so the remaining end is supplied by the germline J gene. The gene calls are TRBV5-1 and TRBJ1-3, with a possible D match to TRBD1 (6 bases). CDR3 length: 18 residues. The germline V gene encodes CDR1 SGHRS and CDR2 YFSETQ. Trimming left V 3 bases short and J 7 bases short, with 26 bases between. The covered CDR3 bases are TGCGCCAGCAGCTCCCGGAGCCAAGGTCGGGGGGCACGGAACACC. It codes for CASSSRSQGRGARNT. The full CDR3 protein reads CASSSRSQGRGARNTIYF.

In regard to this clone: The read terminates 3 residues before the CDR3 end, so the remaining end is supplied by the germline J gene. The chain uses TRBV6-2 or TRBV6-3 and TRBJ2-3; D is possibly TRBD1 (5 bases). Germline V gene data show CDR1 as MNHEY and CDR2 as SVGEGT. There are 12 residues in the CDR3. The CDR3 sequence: CASRQGGAAQYF. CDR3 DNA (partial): TGTGCCAGCCGCCAAGGTGGGGCGGCG.

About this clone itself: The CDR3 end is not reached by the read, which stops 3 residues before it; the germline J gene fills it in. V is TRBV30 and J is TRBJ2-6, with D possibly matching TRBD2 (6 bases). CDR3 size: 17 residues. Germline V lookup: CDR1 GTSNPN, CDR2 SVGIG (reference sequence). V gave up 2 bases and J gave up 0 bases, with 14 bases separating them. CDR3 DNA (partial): TGTGCCTGGAGTTTCGGGACTTATGGCTCTGGGGCCAACGTC. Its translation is CAWSFGTYGSGANV. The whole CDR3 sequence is CAWSFGTYGSGANVLTF.

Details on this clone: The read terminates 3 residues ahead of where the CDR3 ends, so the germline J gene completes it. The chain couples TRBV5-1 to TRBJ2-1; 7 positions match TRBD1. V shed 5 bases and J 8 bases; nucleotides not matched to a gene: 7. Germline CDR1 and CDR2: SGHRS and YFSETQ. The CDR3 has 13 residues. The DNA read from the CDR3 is TGCGCCAGCAGTCTCCTTACAGGGGATGAG. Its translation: CASSLLTGDE. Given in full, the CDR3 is CASSLLTGDEQFF.

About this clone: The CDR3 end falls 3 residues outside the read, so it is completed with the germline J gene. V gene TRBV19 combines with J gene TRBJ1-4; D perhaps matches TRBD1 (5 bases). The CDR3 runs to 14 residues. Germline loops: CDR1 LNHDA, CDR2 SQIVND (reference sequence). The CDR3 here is CASTPSAGANVLFF. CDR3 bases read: TGTGCCAGTACCCCTAGCGCTGGGGCCAACGTA.

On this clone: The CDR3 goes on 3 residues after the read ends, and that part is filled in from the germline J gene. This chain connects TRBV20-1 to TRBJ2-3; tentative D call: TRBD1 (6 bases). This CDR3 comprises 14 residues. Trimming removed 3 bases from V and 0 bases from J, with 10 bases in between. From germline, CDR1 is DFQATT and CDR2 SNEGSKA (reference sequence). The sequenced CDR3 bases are TGCAGTGCTAGGGAAGGGGGTAGCACAGATACG. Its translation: CSAREGGSTDT. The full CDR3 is CSAREGGSTDTQYF.

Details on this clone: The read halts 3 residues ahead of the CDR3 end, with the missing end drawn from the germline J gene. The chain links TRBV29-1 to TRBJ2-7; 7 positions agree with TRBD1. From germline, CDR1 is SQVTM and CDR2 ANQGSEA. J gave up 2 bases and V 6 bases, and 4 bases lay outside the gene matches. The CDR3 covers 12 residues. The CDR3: CSVQGPAYEQYF. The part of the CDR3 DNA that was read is TGCAGCGTACAGGGGCCGGCCTACGAG.

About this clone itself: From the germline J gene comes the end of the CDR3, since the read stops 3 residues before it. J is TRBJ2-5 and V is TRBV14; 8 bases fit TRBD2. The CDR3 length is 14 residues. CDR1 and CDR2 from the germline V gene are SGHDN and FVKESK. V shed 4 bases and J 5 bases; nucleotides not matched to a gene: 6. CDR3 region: CASSPVAGWETQYF. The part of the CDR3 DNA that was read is TGTGCCAGCAGCCCTGTAGCGGGATGGGAGACC.

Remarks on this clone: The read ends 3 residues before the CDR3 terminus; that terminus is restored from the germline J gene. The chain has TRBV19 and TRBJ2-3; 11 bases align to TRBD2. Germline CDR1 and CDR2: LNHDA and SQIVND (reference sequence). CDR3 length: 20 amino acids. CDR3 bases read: TGTGCCAGTAGTCCCGTCCGTCCCGGGATACTAGCGGGAGTTGGAGAGACG. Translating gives CASSPVRPGILAGVGET. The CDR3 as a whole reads CASSPVRPGILAGVGETQYF.

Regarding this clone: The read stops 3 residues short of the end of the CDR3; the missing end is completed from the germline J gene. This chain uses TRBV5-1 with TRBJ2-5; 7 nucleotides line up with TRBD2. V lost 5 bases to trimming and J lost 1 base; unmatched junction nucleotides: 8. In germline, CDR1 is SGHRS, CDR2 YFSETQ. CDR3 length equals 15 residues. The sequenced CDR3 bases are TGCGCCAGCAGGCCTGGAGCGGGGCGCCAAGAGACC. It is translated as CASRPGAGRQET. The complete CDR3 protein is CASRPGAGRQETQYF.

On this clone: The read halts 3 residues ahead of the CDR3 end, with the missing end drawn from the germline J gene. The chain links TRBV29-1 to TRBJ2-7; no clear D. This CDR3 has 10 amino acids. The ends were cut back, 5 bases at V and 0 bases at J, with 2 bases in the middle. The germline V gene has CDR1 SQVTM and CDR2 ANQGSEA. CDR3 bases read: TGCAGCGTTTACTCCTACGAG. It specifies CSVYSYE. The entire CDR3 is CSVYSYEQYF.

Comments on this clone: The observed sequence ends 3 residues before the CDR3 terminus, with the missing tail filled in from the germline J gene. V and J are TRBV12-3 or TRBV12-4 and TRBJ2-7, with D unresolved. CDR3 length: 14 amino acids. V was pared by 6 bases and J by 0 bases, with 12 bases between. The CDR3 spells CASSRNGYSYEQYF. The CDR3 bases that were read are TGTGCCAGCAGCCGAAACGGTTACTCCTACGAG.

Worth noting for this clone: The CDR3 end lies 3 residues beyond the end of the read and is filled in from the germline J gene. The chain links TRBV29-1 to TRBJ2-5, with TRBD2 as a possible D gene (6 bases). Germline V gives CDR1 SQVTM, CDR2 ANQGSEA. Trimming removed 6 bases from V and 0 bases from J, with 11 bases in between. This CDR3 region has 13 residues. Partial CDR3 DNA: TGCAGCGTGGGACTGCGGTACCAAGAGACC. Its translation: CSVGLRYQET. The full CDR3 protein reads CSVGLRYQETQYF.

CDR3 residues: CASSRPVGGSYDYTF. The sequenced CDR3 bases are TGTGCCAGCAGCCGCCCCGTGGGGGGGTCCTACGAC. The chain couples TRBV7-2 to TRBJ1-2, with D tentatively TRBD1 (5 bases). Sequencing ends 3 residues short of the CDR3 end; the germline J gene provides the rest. CDR3 length equals 15 residues. Germline V gene lookup returns CDR1 SGHTA and CDR2 FQGNSA.